This T cell receptor (beta chain) was profiled in a study of metastatic and nonmetastatic thyroid tumors. Overall study: Both malignant and benign thyroid patients supplied peripheral blood and tumor or nodule tissue samples, across which the repertoires of these patients were then compared. Study-wide results and limits: Reports indicated that malignant thyroid tumors showed significantly higher TCR beta diversity than benign nodules did, in blood and tumor.

No patient had received any treatment before thyroid surgery. Per the study methods: CDR3 was compared across clinicopathological groups, and the resulting differences were used to build a distant-metastasis classifier for papillary thyroid cancer. TCRdb reassembled clones from the PCR reads with MiXCR. TCRdb's processing, not the authors', yielded these V and J calls. The profile covers under 40,000 clones, with 16% appearing a single time and around 3.1% taken by the ten largest. This clone appeared many times. Its antigen is still unknown. The germline CDR1 and CDR2 sequences are MNHEY and SMNVEV (reference sequence). This CDR3 region has 14 residues. V was trimmed by 7 bases and J by 7 bases, leaving 17 bases between them.

The chain employs TRBV27 and TRBJ2-1; D possibly corresponds to TRBD2 (6 bases). Material: blood. This sequence was found in a female donor with papillary thyroid cancer or a benign thyroid nodule (not recorded which). Some clones in this sample may be carry-over from other donors' samples. The CDR3 DNA reads as TGTGCCAGCACTCCAGGCGGGGTCCGGAATGAGCAGTTCTTC. Translation gives CASTPGGVRNEQFF.